The 18 T cell receptor beta chains reported below all come from one sample, sequenced in a study of T cells in women clearing cervical HPV infection listed by TCRdb under 2018. Library construction relied on the immunoSEQ multiplex PCR assay. This is the immuneACCESS table as TCRdb keeps it, with only in-frame sequences that have V and J called. A part of the clones is gone; compared with another copy, unresolved V genes explain less than half, and the rest is unexplained. This sample's clone table shows about 20,000 clones. The ten most abundant clones make up 5% of the sample. What was sequenced was blood buffy coat. These receptors came from a woman aged 18 to 75 with a cervical HPV16 infection that either progressed to CIN3+ or cleared (not recorded which).

Remarks on this clone: The read is 3 residues too short to cover the CDR3 end, so that end is filled in from the germline J gene. The V gene is TRBV12-3 or TRBV12-4, the J gene TRBJ2-7; D perhaps matches TRBD1 (5 bases). Deletions cut 2 bases from V and 2 bases from J, with 7 bases between. The CDR3 covers 13 residues. This CDR3 is CASSLTTAYEQYF. The covered CDR3 bases are TGTGCCAGCAGTTTAACGACAGCCTACGAG.

A word on this clone: The read finishes 3 residues shy of the CDR3 end, and the germline J gene is used to complete it. The chain links TRBV20-1 to TRBJ1-1; 7 bases line up with TRBD1. The CDR3 runs to 15 residues. Germline loops: CDR1 DFQATT, CDR2 SNEGSKA (reference sequence). The part of the CDR3 DNA that was read is TGCAGTGCTGACGACACCGGGACAGCGGAACGGAGG. Translated, it gives CSADDTGTAERR. The whole CDR3 is CSADDTGTAERRAFF.

With regard to this clone: The read terminates 3 residues ahead of where the CDR3 ends, so the germline J gene completes it. The V gene is TRBV20-1, the J gene TRBJ2-5, with 7 bases identical to TRBD2. CDR3 length: 14 amino acids. Germline V gene sequence: CDR1 DFQATT, CDR2 SNEGSKA (reference sequence). Trimming took 1 base from V and 5 from J; bases not matched to a gene: 7. The sequenced part of the CDR3 DNA is TGCAGTGCTAGAGCTGCGTGGGGGGGGGAGACC. Its translation is CSARAAWGGET. The whole CDR3 region reads CSARAAWGGETQYF.

As for this clone: The CDR3 end falls 3 residues outside the read, so it is completed with the germline J gene. V and J are TRBV5-1 and TRBJ2-3, with D possibly matching TRBD2 (5 bases). V was clipped by 4 bases and J by 0 bases, with 9 bases between them. The CDR3 has 14 residues. Germline V gives CDR1 SGHRS, CDR2 YFSETQ. The covered CDR3 bases are TGCGCCAGCAGCCCAAGCGGTAGCACAGATACG. It yields the protein CASSPSGSTDT. The entire CDR3 is CASSPSGSTDTQYF.

On this clone: The read ends 3 residues early relative to the CDR3; the germline J gene fills the gap. The V call is TRBV6-1, the J call TRBJ1-4, with unresolved D. Germline V gene sequence: CDR1 MNHNS, CDR2 SASEGT. CDR3 length equals 15 residues. The CDR3 loop reads CASSVEQSYNSPLFF. CDR3 DNA (partial): TGTGCCAGCAGTGTAGAACAGAGTTATAATTCACCA.

About this clone itself: The read falls 3 residues short of the CDR3 end, and the missing part is taken from the germline J gene. V usage is TRBV24-1 and J usage is TRBJ2-3; 7 nucleotides match TRBD1. Germline CDR1 and CDR2: KGHDR and SFDVKD. CDR3 length: 13 amino acids. Trimming cost V 7 bases and J 1 base; bases outside gene matches: 1. CDR3 loop: CATSQGGTDTQYF. The covered CDR3 bases are TGTGCCACCAGCCAGGGGGGCACAGATACG.

Details on this clone: The read comes to an end 3 residues before the CDR3 does, leaving the germline J gene to fill in the end. The chain employs TRBV5-4 and TRBJ1-4; D possibly corresponds to TRBD1 (5 bases). CDR1 and CDR2 from the germline V gene are SGHNT and YYREEE (reference sequence). CDR3 length: 15 amino acids. Partial CDR3 DNA: TGTGCCAGCAGCTCCTTGCCCTTAGGGGCCAACGTA. Translated: CASSSLPLGANV. The whole CDR3 protein is CASSSLPLGANVLFF. The full variable domain, completed using reference TRBV5-4 and TRBJ1-4, is ETGVTQSPTHLIKTRGQQVTLRCSSQSGHNTVSWYQQALGQGPQFIFQYYREEENGRGNFPPRFSGLQFPNYSSELNVNALELDDSALYLCASSSLPLGANVLFFGSGTQLSVL.

Concerning this clone itself: The observed sequence ends 3 residues before the CDR3 terminus, with the missing tail filled in from the germline J gene. The genes are TRBV6-1 and TRBJ2-5; weak D call: TRBD2 (6 bases). Trimming cost V 2 bases and J 5 bases, with 12 bases left between them. The CDR3 has 14 residues. Germline-derived CDR1 and CDR2 are MNHNS and SASEGT. The part of the CDR3 DNA that was read is TGTGCCAGCAGTGAAAATTCGGGGGTTGAGACC. Protein sequence: CASSENSGVET. The complete CDR3 reads CASSENSGVETQYF.

Comments on this clone: Coverage ceases 3 residues before the CDR3 finishes, and the germline J gene fills in the end. The chain has TRBV7-9 and TRBJ1-2, with 10 positions matching TRBD1. The CDR3 sequence is 14 residues long. The germline V gene has CDR1 SEHNR and CDR2 FQNEAQ (reference sequence). This CDR3 reads CASRTGGTRNDYTF. The covered CDR3 bases are TGTGCCAGCCGGACAGGGGGTACGAGGAACGAC.

Points on this clone: Read coverage stops 3 residues before the CDR3 terminus; the germline J gene supplies the remainder. V and J are TRBV7-3 and TRBJ1-6, with TRBD1 as a possible D gene (6 bases). Trimming pared 5 bases from V and 7 bases from J, leaving 12 bases between. The CDR3 is 14 amino acids. The germline V gene has CDR1 SGHTA and CDR2 FQGTGA. The covered CDR3 bases are TGTGCCAGCAGCCCCACAGGGAACAATTCACCC. Amino acid sequence: CASSPTGNNSP. The entire CDR3 reads CASSPTGNNSPLHF.

Concerning this clone: The observed sequence ends 3 residues before the CDR3 terminus, with the missing tail filled in from the germline J gene. This chain uses TRBV11-1 with TRBJ1-1; weak D call: TRBD1 (5 bases). This CDR3 is built from 14 residues. Germline V CDR1 and CDR2: SGHAT, FQDESV (reference sequence). Deletions cut 1 base from V and 5 bases from J, with 11 bases between. The sequenced CDR3 bases are TGTGCCAGCAGCTTAGAAATAGAGGGGACTGAA. It yields the protein CASSLEIEGTE. In full, the CDR3 reads CASSLEIEGTEAFF.

With respect to this clone: The CDR3 extends 3 residues past the end of the read, so its final part is completed from the germline J gene. The V gene is TRBV6-2 or TRBV6-3, the J gene TRBJ2-5; 7 bases agree with TRBD1. This CDR3 has 14 residues. Germline V lookup: CDR1 MNHEY, CDR2 SVGEGT. J gave up 4 bases and V 6 bases, and 8 bases lay outside the gene matches. The DNA read from the CDR3 is TGTGCCAGCAGCTACACCCGACAGGGAGAGACC. Translated: CASSYTRQGET. The full CDR3 is CASSYTRQGETQYF.

With respect to this clone: Read coverage stops 3 residues before the CDR3 terminus; the germline J gene supplies the remainder. The chain combines TRBV11-1 with TRBJ1-2; D ambiguous. CDR1 SGHAT and CDR2 FQDESV come from the germline V gene (reference sequence). This CDR3 region has 13 residues. The DNA read from the CDR3 is TGTGCCAGCAGCCCCCGAGAGGCTTTACGC. This translates into CASSPREALR. The full-length CDR3 reads as CASSPREALRYTF.

Its frequency marks this clone as medium-sized. The read terminates 3 residues before the CDR3 end, so the remaining end is supplied by the germline J gene. The gene calls are TRBV18 and TRBJ2-3; maybe TRBD1 (6 bases). Germline CDR1 and CDR2: KGHSH and LQKENI. The CDR3 consists of 17 residues. Trimming took off 1 base at V and 0 bases at J, with 14 bases between the two ends. CDR3 sequence: CASSPRPGVTSTDTQYF. The CDR3 bases that were read are TGTGCCAGCTCACCACGGCCAGGGGTTACTAGCACAGATACG.

A remark on this clone: Read coverage stops 3 residues before the CDR3 terminus; the germline J gene supplies the remainder. This chain joins TRBV30 and TRBJ1-5; 7 bases map to TRBD1. V lost 2 bases, J lost 3 bases, and 1 base stayed unmatched. Germline CDR1 GTSNPN, CDR2 SVGIG (reference sequence). This CDR3 has 13 amino acids. The covered CDR3 bases are TGTGCCTGGAGTACAGGGGCCAATCAGCCC. This gives the protein CAWSTGANQP. The CDR3, in full, reads CAWSTGANQPQHF.

A word on this clone: The read ends 3 residues before the CDR3 terminus; that terminus is restored from the germline J gene. V usage is TRBV11-2 and J usage is TRBJ2-1; maybe TRBD2 (6 bases). CDR3 length: 14 amino acids. V was pared by 3 bases and J by 6 bases, with 12 bases between. Germline V CDR1 and CDR2: SGHAT, FQNNGV. The CDR3 bases that were read are TGTGCCAGCAGCTTGTTCGGGACTTCCAATGAG. Translated: CASSLFGTSNE. The whole CDR3 is CASSLFGTSNEQFF.

Turning to this clone: The CDR3 extends 3 residues past the end of the read, so its final part is completed from the germline J gene. The genes are TRBV14 and TRBJ1-5, with D hard to call. The CDR3 has 16 residues. The germline V gene has CDR1 SGHDN and CDR2 FVKESK. Trimming removed 3 bases at V and 0 bases at J, with 12 bases between. CDR3: CASSQVWSYSNQPQHF. The CDR3 DNA, read in part, is TGTGCCAGCAGCCAGGTGTGGTCCTATAGCAATCAGCCC.

With respect to this clone: The CDR3 goes on 3 residues after the read ends, and that part is filled in from the germline J gene. The sample has other DNA sequences that encode this CDR3 too. V gene TRBV2 combines with J gene TRBJ1-2; TRBD1 aligns across 8 bases. This CDR3 has 16 amino acids. Germline V gene data show CDR1 as SNHLY and CDR2 as FYNNEI. With 4 bases clipped from V and 4 bases from J, the junction kept 11 bases outside the gene matches. CDR3 DNA (partial): TGTGCCAGCAGTGTAAATCGACAGGGGCCCAGCTATGGC. Translation gives CASSVNRQGPSYG. The whole CDR3 is CASSVNRQGPSYGYTF.